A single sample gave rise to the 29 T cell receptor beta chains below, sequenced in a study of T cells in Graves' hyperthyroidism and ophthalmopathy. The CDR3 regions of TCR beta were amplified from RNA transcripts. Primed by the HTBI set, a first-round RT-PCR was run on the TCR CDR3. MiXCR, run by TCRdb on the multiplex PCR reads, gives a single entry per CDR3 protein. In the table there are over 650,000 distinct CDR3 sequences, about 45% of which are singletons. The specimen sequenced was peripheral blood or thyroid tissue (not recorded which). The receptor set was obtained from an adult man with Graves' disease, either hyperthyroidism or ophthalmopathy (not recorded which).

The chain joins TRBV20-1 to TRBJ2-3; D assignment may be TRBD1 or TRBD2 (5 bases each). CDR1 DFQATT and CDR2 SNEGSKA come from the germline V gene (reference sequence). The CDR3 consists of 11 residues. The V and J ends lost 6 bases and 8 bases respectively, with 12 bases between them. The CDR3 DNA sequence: TGCAGTGCACGGGACGTAGCTACGCAGTATTTT. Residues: CSARDVATQYF.

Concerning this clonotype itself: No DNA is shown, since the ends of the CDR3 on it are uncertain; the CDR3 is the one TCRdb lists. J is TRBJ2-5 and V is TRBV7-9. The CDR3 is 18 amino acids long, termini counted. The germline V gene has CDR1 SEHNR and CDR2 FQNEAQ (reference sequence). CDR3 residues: CASSLFQDLTFGSGTQYF.

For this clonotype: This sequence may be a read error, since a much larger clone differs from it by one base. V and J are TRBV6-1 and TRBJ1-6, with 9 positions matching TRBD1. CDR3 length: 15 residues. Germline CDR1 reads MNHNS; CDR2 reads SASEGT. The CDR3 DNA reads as TGTGCCATCAGTGAAGCGCGGACAGGGGCTTCACCCCTCCACTTT. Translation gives CAISEARTGASPLHF.

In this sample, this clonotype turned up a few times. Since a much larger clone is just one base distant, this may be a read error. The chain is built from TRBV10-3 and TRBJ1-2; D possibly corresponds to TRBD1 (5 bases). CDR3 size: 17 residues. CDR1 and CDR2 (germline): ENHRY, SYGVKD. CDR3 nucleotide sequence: TGTGCCATCAGGGAGTCCCACGGTGAAGACAGAGGCTATGGCTACACCTTC. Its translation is CAIRESHGEDRGYGYTF.

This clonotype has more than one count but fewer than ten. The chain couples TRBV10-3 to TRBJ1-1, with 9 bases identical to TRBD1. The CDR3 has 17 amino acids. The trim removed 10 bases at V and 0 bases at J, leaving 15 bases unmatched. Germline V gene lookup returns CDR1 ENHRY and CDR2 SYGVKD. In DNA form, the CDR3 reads TGTGCCAGCAGCCCAGGACAGGGGACGGATTTGAACACTGAAGCTTTCTTT. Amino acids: CASSPGQGTDLNTEAFF.

The CDR3 region has the DNA TGCGCCAGCAGCTCGGCGCAACCTGGCAGTATCTATGGCTACACCTTC. It encodes CASSSAQPGSIYGYTF. The rearrangement links TRBV5-1 to TRBJ1-2, with no clear D. V was clipped by 3 bases and J by 4 bases, with 19 bases between them. This CDR3 is built from 16 residues. CDR1 is SGHRS and CDR2 is YFSETQ in the germline V gene.

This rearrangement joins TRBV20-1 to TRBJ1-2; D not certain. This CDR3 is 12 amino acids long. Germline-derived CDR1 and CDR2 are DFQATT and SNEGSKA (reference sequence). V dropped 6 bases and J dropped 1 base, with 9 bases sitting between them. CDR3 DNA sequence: TGCAGTGCGGACCGACGTAACTATGGCTACACCTTC. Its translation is CSADRRNYGYTF.

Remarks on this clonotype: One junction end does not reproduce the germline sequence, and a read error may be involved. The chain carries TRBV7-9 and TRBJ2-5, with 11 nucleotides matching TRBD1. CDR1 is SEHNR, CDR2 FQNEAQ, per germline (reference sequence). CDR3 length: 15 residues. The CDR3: CASSQPGQGGETQYF. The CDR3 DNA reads TGCGCCAGCAGCCAGCCGGGACAGGGGGGAGAGACCCAGTACTTC.

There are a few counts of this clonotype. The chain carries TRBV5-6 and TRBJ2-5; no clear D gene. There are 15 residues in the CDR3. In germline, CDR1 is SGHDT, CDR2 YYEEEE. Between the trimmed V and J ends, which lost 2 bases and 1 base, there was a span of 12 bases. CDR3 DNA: TGTGCCAGCAGCTTTGGTTTAACAGTCCAAGAGACCCAGTACTTC. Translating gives CASSFGLTVQETQYF.

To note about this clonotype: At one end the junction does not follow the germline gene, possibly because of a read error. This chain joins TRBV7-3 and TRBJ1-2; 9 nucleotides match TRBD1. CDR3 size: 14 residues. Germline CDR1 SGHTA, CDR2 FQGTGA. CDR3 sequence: CASSQGQGFYGYTF. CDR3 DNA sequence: TGCGCCAGCAGCCAAGGACAGGGGTTCTATGGCTACACCTTC.

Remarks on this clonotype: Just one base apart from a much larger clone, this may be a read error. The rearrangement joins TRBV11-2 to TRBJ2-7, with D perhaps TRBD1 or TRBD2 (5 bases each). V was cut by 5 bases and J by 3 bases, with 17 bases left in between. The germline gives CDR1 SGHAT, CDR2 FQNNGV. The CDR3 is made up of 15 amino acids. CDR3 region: CASSLRDGRGYEQYF. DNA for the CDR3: TGTGCCAGCAGCCTAAGGGACGGCCGGGGCTACGAGCAGTACTTC.

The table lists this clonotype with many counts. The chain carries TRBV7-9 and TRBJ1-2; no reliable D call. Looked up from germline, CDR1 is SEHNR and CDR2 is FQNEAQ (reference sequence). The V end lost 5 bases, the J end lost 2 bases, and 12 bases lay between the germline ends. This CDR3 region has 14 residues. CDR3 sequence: CASSRPEENYGYTF. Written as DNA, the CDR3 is TGTGCCAGCAGCCGTCCCGAGGAGAACTATGGCTACACCTTC.

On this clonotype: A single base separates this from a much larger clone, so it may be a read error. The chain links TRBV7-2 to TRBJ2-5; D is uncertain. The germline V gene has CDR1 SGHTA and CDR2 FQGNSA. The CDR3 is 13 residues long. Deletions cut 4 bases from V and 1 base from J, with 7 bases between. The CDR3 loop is CASSSWPQETQYF. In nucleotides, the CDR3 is TGTGCCAGCAGCTCATGGCCCCAAGAGACCCAGTACTTC.

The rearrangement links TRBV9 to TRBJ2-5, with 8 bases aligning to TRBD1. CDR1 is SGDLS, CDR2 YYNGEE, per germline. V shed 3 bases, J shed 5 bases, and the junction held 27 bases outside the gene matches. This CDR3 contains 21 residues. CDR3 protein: CASSDRSGQGSFRSRTETQYF. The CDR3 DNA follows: TGTGCCAGCAGCGACCGCAGCGGACAGGGTTCGTTCAGATCTAGGACGGAGACCCAGTACTTC. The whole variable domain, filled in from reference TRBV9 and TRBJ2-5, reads DSGVTQTPKHLITATGQRVTLRCSPRSGDLSVYWYQQSLDQGLQFLIQYYNGEERAKGNILERFSAQQFPDLHSELNLSSLELGDSALYFCASSDRSGQGSFRSRTETQYFGPGTRLLVL.

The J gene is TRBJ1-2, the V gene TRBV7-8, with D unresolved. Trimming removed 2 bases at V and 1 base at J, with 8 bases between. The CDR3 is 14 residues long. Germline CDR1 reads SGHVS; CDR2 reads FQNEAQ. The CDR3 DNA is TGTGCCAGCAGCTTAATGCTGAGTAACTATGGCTACACCTTC. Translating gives CASSLMLSNYGYTF.

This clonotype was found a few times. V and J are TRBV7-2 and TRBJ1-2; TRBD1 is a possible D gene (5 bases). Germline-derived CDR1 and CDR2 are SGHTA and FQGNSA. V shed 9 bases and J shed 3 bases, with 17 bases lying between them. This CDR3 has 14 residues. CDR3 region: CASSPGADDYGYTF. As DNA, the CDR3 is TGTGCCAGTAGTCCCGGGGCCGACGACTATGGCTACACCTTC.

The CDR3 region has the DNA TGTGCCAGTAGTATCGTACCGGGACCCCAGCATTTT. The encoded protein is CASSIVPGPQHF. V gene TRBV19 combines with J gene TRBJ1-5; no clear D. CDR3 length equals 12 residues. V dropped 3 bases and J dropped 10 bases, with 10 bases sitting between them. The germline gives CDR1 LNHDA, CDR2 SQIVND (reference sequence).

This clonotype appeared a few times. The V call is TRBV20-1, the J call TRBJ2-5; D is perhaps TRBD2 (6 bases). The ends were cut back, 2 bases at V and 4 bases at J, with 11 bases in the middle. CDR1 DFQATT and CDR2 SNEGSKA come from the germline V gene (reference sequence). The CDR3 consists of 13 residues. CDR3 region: CSARWRGGETQYF. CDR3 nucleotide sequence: TGCAGTGCTAGATGGAGGGGAGGAGAGACCCAGTACTTC.

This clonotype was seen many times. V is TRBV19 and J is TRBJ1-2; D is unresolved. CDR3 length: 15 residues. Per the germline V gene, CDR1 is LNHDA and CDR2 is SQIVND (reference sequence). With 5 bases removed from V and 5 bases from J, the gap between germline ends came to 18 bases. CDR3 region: CASSSTGRRSYGYTF. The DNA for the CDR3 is TGTGCCAGTAGTTCCACTGGACGGCGGTCGTATGGCTACACCTTC.

In nucleotides, the CDR3 is TGTGCCAGCAGCGTAGACTCCGGTCTTGCGCGTGGGGTCGGTCGGTATTTT. It yields the protein CASSVDSGLARGVGRYF. This sequence joins TRBV9 and TRBJ2-3, with no clear D. The CDR3 sequence is 17 residues long. The V end was cut by 0 bases, the J end by 14 bases, with 28 bases between. Per germline, CDR1 SGDLS and CDR2 YYNGEE. Variable domain in full (rest from reference TRBV9 and TRBJ2-3): DSGVTQTPKHLITATGQRVTLRCSPRSGDLSVYWYQQSLDQGLQFLIQYYNGEERAKGNILERFSAQQFPDLHSELNLSSLELGDSALYFCASSVDSGLARGVGRYFGPGTRLTVL.

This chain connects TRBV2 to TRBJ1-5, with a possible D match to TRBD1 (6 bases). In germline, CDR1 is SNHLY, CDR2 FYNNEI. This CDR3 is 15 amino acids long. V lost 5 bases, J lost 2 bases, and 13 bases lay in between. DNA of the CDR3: TGTGCCAGCAGTTCCAGGGGTCGAGGCAATCAGCCCCAGCATTTT. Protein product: CASSSRGRGNQPQHF.

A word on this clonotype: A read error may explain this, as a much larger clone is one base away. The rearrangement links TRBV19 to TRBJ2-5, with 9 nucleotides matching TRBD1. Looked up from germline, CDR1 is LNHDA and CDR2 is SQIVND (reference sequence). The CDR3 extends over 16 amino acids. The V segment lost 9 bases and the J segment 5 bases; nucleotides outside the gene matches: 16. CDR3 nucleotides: TGTGCCAGCAGCCCGCAGCCGGGGACAGGGATCGAGACCCAGTACTTC. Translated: CASSPQPGTGIETQYF.

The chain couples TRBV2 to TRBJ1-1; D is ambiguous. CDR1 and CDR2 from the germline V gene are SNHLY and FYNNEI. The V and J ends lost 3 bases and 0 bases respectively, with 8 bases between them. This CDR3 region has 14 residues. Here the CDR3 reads CASSDLPLNTEAFF. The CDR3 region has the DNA TGTGCCAGCAGTGACCTCCCACTGAACACTGAAGCTTTCTTT.

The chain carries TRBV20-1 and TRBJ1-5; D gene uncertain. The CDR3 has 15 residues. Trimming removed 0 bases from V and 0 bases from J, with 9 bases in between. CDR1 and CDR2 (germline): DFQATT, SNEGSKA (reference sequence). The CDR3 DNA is TGCAGTGCTAGAGACTCAGGCAATAGCAATCAGCCCCAGCATTTT. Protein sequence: CSARDSGNSNQPQHF.

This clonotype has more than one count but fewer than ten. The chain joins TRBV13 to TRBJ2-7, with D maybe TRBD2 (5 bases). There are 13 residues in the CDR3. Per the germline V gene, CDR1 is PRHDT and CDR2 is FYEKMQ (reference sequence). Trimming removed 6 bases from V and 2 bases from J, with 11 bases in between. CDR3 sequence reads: CASRSGLTYEQYF. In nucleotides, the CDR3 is TGTGCCAGCAGATCTGGACTCACCTACGAGCAGTACTTC.

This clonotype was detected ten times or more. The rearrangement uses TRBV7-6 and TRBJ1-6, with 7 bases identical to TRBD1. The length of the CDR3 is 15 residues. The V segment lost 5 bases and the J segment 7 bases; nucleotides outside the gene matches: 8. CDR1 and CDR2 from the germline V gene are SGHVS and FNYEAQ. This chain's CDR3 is CASSLGQVLNSPLHF. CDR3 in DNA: TGTGCCAGCAGCCTAGGACAGGTTCTGAATTCACCCCTCCACTTT.

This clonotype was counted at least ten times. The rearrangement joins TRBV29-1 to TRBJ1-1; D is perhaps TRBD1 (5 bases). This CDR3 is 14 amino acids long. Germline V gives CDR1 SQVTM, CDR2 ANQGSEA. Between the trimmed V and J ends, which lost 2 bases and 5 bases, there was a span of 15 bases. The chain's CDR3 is CSVEQTAGGTEAFF. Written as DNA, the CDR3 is TGCAGCGTTGAACAGACGGCTGGGGGGACTGAAGCTTTCTTT. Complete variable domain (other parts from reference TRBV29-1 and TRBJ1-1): SAVISQKPSRDICQRGTSLTIQCQVDSQVTMMFWYRQQPGQSLTLIATANQGSEATYESGFVIDKFPISRPNLTFSTLTVSNMSPEDSSIYLCSVEQTAGGTEAFFGQGTRLTVV.

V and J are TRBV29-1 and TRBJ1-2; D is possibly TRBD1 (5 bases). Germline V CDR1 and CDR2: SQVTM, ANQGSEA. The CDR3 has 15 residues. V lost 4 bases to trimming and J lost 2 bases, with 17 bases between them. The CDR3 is CSVGPLGARNYGYTF. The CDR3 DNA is TGCAGCGTTGGCCCCCTTGGGGCAAGAAACTATGGCTACACCTTC. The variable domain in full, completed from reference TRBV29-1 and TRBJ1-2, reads SAVISQKPSRDICQRGTSLTIQCQVDSQVTMMFWYRQQPGQSLTLIATANQGSEATYESGFVIDKFPISRPNLTFSTLTVSNMSPEDSSIYLCSVGPLGARNYGYTFGSGTRLTVV.

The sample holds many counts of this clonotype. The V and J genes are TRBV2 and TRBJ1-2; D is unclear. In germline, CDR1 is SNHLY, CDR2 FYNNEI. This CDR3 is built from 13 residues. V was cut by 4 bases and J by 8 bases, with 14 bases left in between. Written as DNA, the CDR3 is TGTGCCAGCAGTGTGGTGGCGTCTTGGGGCTACACCTTC. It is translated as CASSVVASWGYTF. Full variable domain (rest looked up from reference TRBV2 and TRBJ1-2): EPEVTQTPSHQVTQMGQEVILRCVPISNHLYFYWYRQILGQKVEFLVSFYNNEISEKSEIFDDQFSVERPDGSNFTLKIRSTKLEDSAMYFCASSVVASWGYTFGSGTRLTVV.